One and the same sample provided the 28 T cell receptor beta chains below, sequenced in a study of tumor-infiltrating lymphocytes in primary liver carcinoma. The template, approximately 500 ng total RNA, yielded TCR beta cDNA made with a constant-region primer. Three rounds of nested multiplex PCR with slightly modified ARM-PCR produced TCR beta libraries. The two initial PCR rounds, approximately 10 cycles each, used TRBV1-TRBV30 forward and C-beta reverse primers. TCRdb passed the multiplex PCR reads through MiXCR, listing each CDR3 protein once. The sample holds about 200,000 distinct CDR3 sequences, approximately 86% seen once. Both RNA and DNA were isolated together from around 20-30 mg of bulk tissue that had not been sorted. Input material: tumor tissue from primary liver carcinoma. The receptors were sampled from a man aged 40-50 years with primary liver carcinoma and hepatitis B virus infection.

The V gene is TRBV6-2 or TRBV6-3, the J gene TRBJ2-7; possibly TRBD1 or TRBD2 for D (7 bases each). The CDR3 spans 17 residues. Deletions cut 5 bases from V and 12 bases from J, with 32 bases between. CDR1 is MNHEY and CDR2 is SVGEGT in the germline V gene. The CDR3 DNA is TGTGCCAGCAGTCTGGGGGGGGGACAGTTGCGTCCCTACGAACGGTACTTC. Translation: CASSLGGGQLRPYERYF.

On this clonotype itself: One junction end disagrees with the germline gene, perhaps due to a read error. This chain links TRBV6-5 with TRBJ2-3, with TRBD2 identical over 12 bases. Germline CDR1 and CDR2: MNHEY and SVGAGI. CDR3 length: 15 residues. In DNA, the CDR3 is TGTACCAGCAACCCAGGACTAGCGGGAACGGATACGCTGTATTTT. Encoded protein: CTSNPGLAGTDTLYF.

This clonotype was detected once. Compared with germline, one end of the junction differs, possibly owing to a read error. This chain uses TRBV6-5 with TRBJ2-3, with D perhaps matching TRBD2 (5 bases). This CDR3 has 13 residues. Germline loops: CDR1 MNHEY, CDR2 SVGAGI. The CDR3 DNA reads TGTGCCAGCAGTCTCCATAGCGCAGATATGCAGTATTTT. Its translation: CASSLHSADMQYF.

Concerning this clonotype: At one boundary the junction diverges from the germline segment, which might be a read error. This chain joins TRBV29-1 and TRBJ2-3; D may correspond to TRBD1 or TRBD2 (5 bases each). CDR1 and CDR2 (germline): SQVTM, ANQGSEA. The CDR3 is 15 residues long. CDR3 in amino acids: CRVEGGTGITDTQYF. As DNA, the CDR3 is TGCAGGGTTGAGGGTGGGACCGGCATCACAGATACGCAGTATTTT.

Note on this clonotype: A read error may produce the germline difference seen at one junction end. The V gene is TRBV5-4, the J gene TRBJ2-7; 8 bases agree with TRBD2. The CDR3 is 16 amino acids. Germline-derived CDR1 and CDR2 are SGHNT and YYREEE (reference sequence). CDR3 amino acids: CTSSFRREGPQDEQYF. CDR3 in DNA: TGTACCAGCAGTTTTCGTCGGGAGGGCCCTCAGGACGAGCAGTACTTC.

About this clonotype: No conserved phenylalanine or tryptophan is present at the end of the CDR3, so a read error is the likely explanation. V is TRBV5-1 and J is TRBJ2-2; D assignment may be TRBD1 or TRBD2 (5 bases each). This CDR3 is 16 amino acids long. Germline V gives CDR1 SGHRS, CDR2 YFSETQ. V was clipped by 2 bases and J by 5 bases, with 16 bases between them. The CDR3 reads CASSLHHRRNTGELFV. CDR3 in DNA: TGCGCCAGCAGCTTACATCACAGGAGGAATACCGGGGAGCTGTTTGTT.

As regards this clonotype: One junction end does not reproduce the germline sequence, and a read error may be involved. The chain couples TRBV14 to TRBJ1-1; D unclear. The CDR3 has 16 amino acids. Germline V lookup: CDR1 SGHDN, CDR2 FVKESK. The CDR3 loop reads CASSPVAGASNTEALF. DNA for the CDR3: TGTGCCAGCAGCCCGGTAGCAGGAGCCTCAAACACTGAAGCTCTATTT.

With regard to this clonotype: At one end the junction does not follow the germline gene, possibly because of a read error. This chain uses TRBV6-1 with TRBJ2-1; 13 bases line up with TRBD2. CDR1 MNHNS and CDR2 SASEGT come from the germline V gene. The CDR3 consists of 15 residues. CDR3 in DNA: TGTGCCATCAGAGGGGGACTAGCGGGGCTTTATGATCAGTTCTTC. This codes for CAIRGGLAGLYDQFF.

This chain uses TRBV6-1 with TRBJ2-1; 8 positions match TRBD2. Trimming cost V 6 bases and J 9 bases; bases outside gene matches: 7. This CDR3 spans 13 amino acids. Germline values: CDR1 MNHNS, CDR2 SASEGT. The CDR3 protein is CASREAGGSEQFF. CDR3 coding DNA: TGTGCCAGCAGGGAGGCGGGAGGTAGTGAGCAGTTCTTC.

The genes are TRBV7-7 and TRBJ2-5; perhaps TRBD1 as D (6 bases). The germline V and J ends were trimmed by 7 bases and 4 bases, with 19 bases remaining between them. The CDR3 is 15 residues long. CDR1 is SSHAT, CDR2 FNYEAQ, per germline (reference sequence). The CDR3 reads CASTLGAGVGETQYF. CDR3 nucleotide sequence: TGTGCCAGCACCTTGGGGGCTGGTGTAGGAGAGACCCAGTACTTC.

About this clonotype: Since the CDR3 does not end with the conserved phenylalanine or tryptophan, this likely comes from a read error. The DNA is omitted, as the CDR3 cannot be located on it reliably, and the CDR3 follows TCRdb's listing. The chain recombines TRBV29-1 with TRBJ2-2; the table's TRBD1 call for D was not verified on the DNA. The CDR3 numbers 11 amino acids, ends counted. Germline lookup yields CDR1 SQVTM and CDR2 ANQGSEA. The CDR3: CSVQGFRGAVL.

Remarks on this clonotype: Germline and junction disagree at one end, which may indicate a read error. V usage is TRBV5-4 and J usage is TRBJ2-5, with D perhaps TRBD1 or TRBD2 (5 bases each). CDR1 and CDR2 from the germline V gene are SGHNT and YYREEE (reference sequence). The CDR3 loop spans 15 amino acids. CDR3 sequence: CTSNLNGDGQETQYF. The CDR3 nucleotides read TGTACCAGCAACTTGAACGGGGACGGCCAAGAGACACAGTACTTC. Together with reference TRBV5-4 and TRBJ2-5, the CDR3 gives the full variable domain: ETGVTQSPTHLIKTRGQQVTLRCSSQSGHNTVSWYQQALGQGPQFIFQYYREEENGRGNFPPRFSGLQFPNYSSELNVNALELDDSALYLCTSNLNGDGQETQYFGPGTRLLVL.

Remarks on this clonotype: The CDR3 does not close with the conserved phenylalanine or tryptophan, likely indicating a read error. The chain has TRBV14 and TRBJ2-1; 9 bases are a match to TRBD1. V was pared by 7 bases and J by 4 bases, with 11 bases of the junction left unmatched. In germline, CDR1 is SGHDN, CDR2 FVKESK. This CDR3 has 16 amino acids. CDR3 protein: CASNPDRGQFYNEQFL. As DNA, the CDR3 is TGTGCCAGCAACCCGGACAGGGGTCAGTTTTACAATGAGCAGTTCTTA.

The chain uses TRBV5-4 and TRBJ2-3, with 9 bases matching TRBD1. This CDR3 comprises 14 residues. V shed 6 bases, J shed 7 bases, and the junction held 9 bases outside the gene matches. The germline V gene encodes CDR1 SGHNT and CDR2 YYREEE (reference sequence). The CDR3 nucleotides are TGTGCCAGCAACAAGGACAGGGGTAGGTATACGCAGTATTTT. Amino acid sequence: CASNKDRGRYTQYF.

The chain employs TRBV6-2 or TRBV6-3 and TRBJ1-5, with D possibly TRBD1 on 5 matching bases. In germline, CDR1 is MNHEY, CDR2 SVGEGT. The CDR3 consists of 17 residues. In nucleotides, the CDR3 is TGTGACAGTAGCCCACCGGCCGCGGGGACCAGCAATCAGCCCCAGCATTTT. This gives the protein CDSSPPAAGTSNQPQHF.

This clonotype was seen more than once but under ten times. The junction does not match germline at one end; this may be a read error. The rearrangement joins TRBV29-1 to TRBJ1-2; a possible D gene is TRBD1 (5 bases). The CDR3 covers 18 residues. Germline values: CDR1 SQVTM, CDR2 ANQGSEA. This chain's CDR3 is CSVGAPTGSQVANYGYTF. CDR3 nucleotides: TGCAGTGTTGGAGCACCAACAGGAAGTCAAGTGGCTAACTATGGCTACACCTTC.

With regard to this clonotype: An end of the junction does not agree with germline; a read error may underlie this. The chain has TRBV6-1 and TRBJ2-2, with D possibly TRBD2 on 6 matching bases. Germline V gene lookup returns CDR1 MNHNS and CDR2 SASEGT. The CDR3 spans 15 residues. CDR3 sequence (DNA): TGTGCCAGCAGTAACACCGGGGGAACACCCGGGAAGCTGTTTTTT. Its translation: CASSNTGGTPGKLFF.

Comment on this clonotype: A much bigger clone sits one base away, suggesting this may be a read error. V gene TRBV12-3 or TRBV12-4 combines with J gene TRBJ2-1; 7 bases line up with TRBD2. The CDR3 is made up of 17 amino acids. The J segment lost 2 bases and the V segment lost 5 bases, leaving 12 bases of the junction unmatched. CDR3 DNA sequence: TGTGCCAGCAGTCTGGGACTAACGGGACCTCCCTACAATGAGCAGTTCTTC. Protein: CASSLGLTGPPYNEQFF.

Remarks on this clonotype: A read error may account for a junction end that differs from germline. The J gene is TRBJ2-1, the V gene TRBV12-3 or TRBV12-4; D uncertain. The CDR3 is 12 amino acids. The chain's CDR3 is CAISLGVYEQFF. For the CDR3, the DNA is TGTGCCATCAGTTTAGGCGTGTATGAGCAGTTCTTC.

As regards this clonotype: A single base separates this from a much larger clone, so it may be a read error. The chain joins TRBV5-1 to TRBJ1-1, with 7 nucleotides matching TRBD1. The germline CDR1 and CDR2 sequences are SGHRS and YFSETQ. The CDR3 consists of 13 residues. CDR3 DNA: TGCGCCAGCAGCTTGAGGGGACAGACTGAAGGTTTCTTT. Residues: CASSLRGQTEGFF.

To note about this clonotype: One end of the junction is discordant with germline, which a read error may explain. The V and J genes are TRBV6-1 and TRBJ2-7; 13 bases map to TRBD2. The CDR3 consists of 16 residues. Germline lookup yields CDR1 MNHNS and CDR2 SASEGT. CDR3 sequence: CASSEEGLAGCYEQYF. The CDR3 DNA reads TGTGCCAGCAGTGAAGAGGGACTAGCGGGATGCTACGAGCAGTATTTC.

V and J are TRBV12-3 or TRBV12-4 and TRBJ1-2; a weak D match, TRBD1 (6 bases). The CDR3 runs to 13 residues. V dropped 10 bases and J dropped 10 bases, with 22 bases sitting between them. CDR3 residues: CANTSWDTGDYTF. As DNA, the CDR3 is TGTGCCAACACTTCCTGGGACACGGGGGACTACACCTTC.

Comments on this clonotype: The junction does not match germline at one end; this may be a read error. CDR3 residues: CAGSQASGSNNEQFF. In DNA form, the CDR3 reads TGTGCCGGCAGCCAGGCTAGCGGCAGCAACAATGAGCAGTTCTTC. The J gene is TRBJ2-1, the V gene TRBV11-2, with 7 nucleotides matching TRBD2. The CDR3 is 15 residues long. In germline, CDR1 is SGHAT, CDR2 FQNNGV.

The CDR3 here is CRVGWGNHEQYF. CDR3 nucleotides: TGCAGGGTGGGTTGGGGTAATCATGAGCAGTACTTC. The V call is TRBV29-1, the J call TRBJ2-7; D gene unclear. The CDR3 extends over 12 amino acids. Germline V gives CDR1 SQVTM, CDR2 ANQGSEA.

This clonotype came up once. A much larger clone differs by one base, so this may be a read error. CDR3 nucleotides: TGCGCCAGCAGCATCACCGGGGAGATGTTTTTT. Protein sequence: CASSITGEMFF. This chain connects TRBV5-1 to TRBJ2-2; the D gene is possibly TRBD2 (5 bases). CDR3 length: 11 amino acids. Looked up from germline, CDR1 is SGHRS and CDR2 is YFSETQ.

This sequence joins TRBV5-4 and TRBJ2-1, with TRBD2 identical over 8 bases. The end of the DNA aligns better with TRBJ2-7, so the J call may be wrong. CDR1 SGHNT and CDR2 YYREEE come from the germline V gene (reference sequence). The CDR3 is 14 amino acids. For the CDR3, the DNA is TGTGCCAGTAGCCCGCGCGGGGGGATCGATGAGCAGTACTTC. Protein: CASSPRGGIDEQYF.

The chain is built from TRBV5-4 and TRBJ2-5; 7 bases line up with TRBD1. CDR1 SGHNT and CDR2 YYREEE come from the germline V gene (reference sequence). With 4 bases clipped from V and 5 bases from J, the junction kept 11 bases outside the gene matches. This CDR3 region has 15 residues. CDR3 amino acids: CASSPKDRRRETQYF. In DNA form, the CDR3 reads TGTGCCAGCAGCCCTAAGGACAGGCGAAGGGAGACCCAGTACTTC.

As for this clonotype: Its ends do not fully match the called genes, so a read error is possible. This chain connects TRBV11-2 to TRBJ2-7; D is possibly TRBD1 (5 bases). The CDR3 totals 14 residues. CDR1 and CDR2 (germline): SGHAT, FQNNGV. CDR3 in DNA: TGTGCCGGCAGATCTAACAGGAACTCCTACGAGCTGTACTTC. This translates into CAGRSNRNSYELYF.